This T cell receptor (beta chain) was observed in a study of CD8 T cells in ankylosing spondylitis. Study-wide findings and caveats: Peripheral blood held disease-linked clones only at relatively low frequency, and these were CD8+. A number of the motif variants had already been described in reactive arthritis synovial fluid and blood. From matched ankylosing spondylitis synovial fluid, disease-linked clones were reportedly recovered at significantly enriched levels.

A quantitative 5'-RACE method, one with molecular barcodes, was used to make TCR beta libraries. TCRdb ran MiXCR on the 5' RACE reads and lists one entry per CDR3 protein. Among 130,000 or so distinct CDR3 sequences, more than 6.5% were seen once, and the ten largest hold less than 15%. This clonotype was detected many times. Its target is unknown. The CDR3 loop spans 17 amino acids. V was clipped by 1 base and J by 2 bases, with 18 bases between them. CDR1 is SGHRS and CDR2 is YFSETQ in the germline V gene. The sequence came from a male donor with ankylosing spondylitis or in good health (not recorded which). The rearrangement links TRBV5-1 to TRBJ2-5; no definite D call. The sample consisted of blood, either unsorted or a sorted T cell fraction (not recorded which). CDR3 loop: CASSLTAWHVQQETQYF. The CDR3 DNA is TGCGCCAGCAGCTTGACGGCGTGGCACGTCCAACAAGAGACCCAGTACTTC.